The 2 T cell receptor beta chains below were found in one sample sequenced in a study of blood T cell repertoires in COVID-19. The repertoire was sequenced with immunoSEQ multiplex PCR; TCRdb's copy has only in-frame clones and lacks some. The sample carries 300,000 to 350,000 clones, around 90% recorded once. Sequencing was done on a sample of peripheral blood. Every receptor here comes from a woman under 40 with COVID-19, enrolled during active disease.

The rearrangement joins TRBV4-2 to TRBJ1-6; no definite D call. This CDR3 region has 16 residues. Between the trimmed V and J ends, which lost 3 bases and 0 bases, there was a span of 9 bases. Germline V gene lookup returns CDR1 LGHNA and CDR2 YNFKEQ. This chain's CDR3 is CASSHSEGSYNSPLHF. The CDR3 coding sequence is TGTGCCAGCAGCCATTCGGAGGGCTCCTATAATTCACCCCTCCACTTT.

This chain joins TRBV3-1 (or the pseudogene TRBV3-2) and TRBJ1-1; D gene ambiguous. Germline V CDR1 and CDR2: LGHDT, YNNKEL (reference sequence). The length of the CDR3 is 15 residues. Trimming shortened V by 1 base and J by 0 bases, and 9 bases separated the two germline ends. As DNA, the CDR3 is TGTGCCAGCAGCCAAGCGAGACTGATGAACACTGAAGCTTTCTTT. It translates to CASSQARLMNTEAFF.